The subject of this entry is one TCR beta chain. The data were obtained in a study of blood T cell repertoires in COVID-19. Whole-study context: COVID-19 samples collected from the United States, Italy and Spain covered acute and convalescent phases. The cDNA or gDNA used as material had been derived from T cells, B-cell-depleted T cells, or PBMCs.

The CDR3 has 11 residues. The V end lost 2 bases, the J end lost 8 bases, and 4 bases lay between the germline ends. Germline V lookup: CDR1 SGHDN, CDR2 FVKESK. The method was immunoSEQ multiplex PCR; TCRdb's version includes in-frame clones alone and lacks a portion of them. The data contain about 130,000 clones, approximately 85% of them singletons. Seattle researchers signed up patients amid active infection and tracked them longitudinally. Input material: peripheral blood. V usage is TRBV14 and J usage is TRBJ2-1; the D is unclear. This clonotype originated in a woman older than 75 with COVID-19, enrolled during active disease. The CDR3 protein is CASSQIYEQFF. The DNA of the CDR3 is TGTGCCAGCAGCCAAATCTATGAGCAGTTCTTC.